This TCR beta chain appears in the sequencing data of a study of T cell repertoires in cytomegalovirus infection. About the research overall: Based on public TCR beta signatures, there were indications of CMV infection and of a matching HLA type.

On this clonotype: Its target is unknown.

A single record per CDR3 protein comes from TCRdb applying MiXCR to the reads. The sample shows tens of thousands of distinct CDR3 sequences, around 25% of them seen only once. The specimen comprised CD8+ T cells from cultured PBMCs, sampled from culture after CMV antigen stimulation. This TCR was recovered from a human donor in good health (CMV status not recorded). Some clones in this sample may be carry-over from other donors' samples.

The CDR3 protein is CASSLSSSESTGELFF. CDR3 nucleotides: TGCGCCAGCAGCCTCTCCTCTAGCGAAAGCACCGGGGAGCTGTTTTTT. The rearrangement uses TRBV5-1 and TRBJ2-2, with D perhaps TRBD2 (6 bases). This CDR3 has 16 residues. The germline CDR1 and CDR2 sequences are SGHRS and YFSETQ. V was clipped by 4 bases and J by 4 bases, with 17 bases between them.